This T cell receptor beta chain was identified in a study of beta chain features in type 1 diabetes. TCRB transcripts that were expressed got sequenced, as all of the isolated RNA had been reverse transcribed. Measured with immunoSEQ multiplex PCR; TCRdb has only the in-frame clones, and not every one. The sample yields 810,000 or so clones, about 17% seen once. Trimming shortened V by 3 bases and J by 4 bases, and 4 bases separated the two germline ends. Germline V gene lookup returns CDR1 LNHDA and CDR2 SQIVND (reference sequence). The CDR3 is made up of 12 amino acids. This chain connects TRBV19 to TRBJ2-1; no firm D call. Sample: naive CD4+ T cells from blood. This sequence originates from a woman between 18 and 29 years old in good health. Written as DNA, the CDR3 is TGTGCCAGTAGTATCCGTTACAATGAGCAGTTCTTC. This translates into CASSIRYNEQFF. The full variable domain, completed using reference TRBV19 and TRBJ2-1, is DGGITQSPKYLFRKEGQNVTLSCEQNLNHDAMYWYRQDPGQGLRLIYYSQIVNDFQKGDIAEGYSVSREKKESFPLTVTSAQKNPTAFYLCASSIRYNEQFFGPGTRLTVL.